This T cell receptor beta chain was recovered during a study of OX40 agonist ivuxolimab in advanced cancers. Study at large: Ivuxolimab, an antibody that agonizes OX40 (CD134), was administered to the patients.

Repertoires were generated with immunoSEQ multiplex PCR, while TCRdb's copy carries only in-frame clones and drops some. Among tens of thousands of clones listed, 86% were seen once. The CDR3 runs 14 residues. V dropped 5 bases and J dropped 6 bases, with 13 bases sitting between them. The germline CDR1 and CDR2 sequences are WNHNN and SYGVQD (reference sequence). The material was CD4+ or CD8+ T cells sorted from blood, obtained in a trial of the OX40 agonist ivuxolimab. This clonotype originated in an adult with an advanced solid tumor such as melanoma, head and neck, liver or kidney cancer. The chain joins TRBV10-1 to TRBJ2-2, with D perhaps TRBD1 (6 bases). The CDR3 spells CASSSDRWSGELFF. The CDR3 region has the DNA TGCGCCAGCAGTTCCGACAGGTGGTCCGGGGAGCTGTTTTTT.